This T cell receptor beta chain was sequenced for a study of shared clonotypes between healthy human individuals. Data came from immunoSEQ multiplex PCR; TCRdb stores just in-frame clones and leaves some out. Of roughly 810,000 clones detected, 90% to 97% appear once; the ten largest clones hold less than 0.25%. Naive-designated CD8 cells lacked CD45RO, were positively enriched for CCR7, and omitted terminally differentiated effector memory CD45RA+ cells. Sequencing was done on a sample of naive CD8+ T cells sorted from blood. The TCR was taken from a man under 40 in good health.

As DNA, the CDR3 is TGTGCCACCAGCAGACCGTCCCAGGCGGAGCCGAGTTGGAATGAGCAGTTCTTC. Encoded protein: CATSRPSQAEPSWNEQFF. This chain connects TRBV15 to TRBJ2-1; D remains ambiguous. Trimming cost V 2 bases and J 7 bases, with 24 bases left between them. The CDR3 covers 18 residues. Germline assignment: CDR1 LNHNV and CDR2 YYDKDF (reference sequence).